The clone carrying this T cell receptor beta chain was counted only a few times. Antigen: not known. 60 Vbeta and 13 Jbeta primers were used in PCR. Per the original data handling: The count from a later analysis was some 76 million unique TCR beta chains, about 10 million of them shared. Sequenced by immunoSEQ multiplex PCR; TCRdb stores in-frame clones only, minus some. That table is the source of V, J and clone size, and D and trimming were worked out from the DNA. Altogether approximately 290,000 clones are present, 80% being singletons, with the ten largest covering about 0.28%. This specimen belongs to a study of cytomegalovirus exposure and HLA in healthy donors. Study-wide context: The study's early data release held about 77 million unique TCRs from HLA-typed donors.

CDR1 LNHDA and CDR2 SQIVND come from the germline V gene (reference sequence). The CDR3 extends over 12 amino acids. Trimming removed 10 bases at V and 1 base at J, with 10 bases between. Study-wide points: Exclusion applied to some V segments, including TRBV6-2 and TRBV6-3, as they were indistinguishable. As a later analysis showed, several of the most significant clusters appeared to be linked to common viral pathogens.

The V gene is TRBV19, the J gene TRBJ1-1; a weak D match, TRBD1 (5 bases). Sequenced material: PBMCs. This clonotype was obtained from a girl aged 2 to 9 in good health and CMV-seronegative. The CDR3 loop is CATGDRNTEAFF. The CDR3 DNA is TGTGCCACCGGCGACAGGAACACTGAAGCTTTCTTT.